Below, one T cell receptor beta chain is given with its context. Its target is not known. The data were obtained in a study of cytomegalovirus exposure and HLA in healthy donors. Researchers ran the PCR with 60 Vbeta and 13 Jbeta primers. Here immunoSEQ multiplex PCR was the method, and the copy in TCRdb shows in-frame clones only, minus some. The sample yields roughly 100,000 clones, around 74% seen once. When sampled, the donors appeared nominally healthy, though they likely had unrecorded immune exposures. General study points: Among the most significant clusters, several appeared linked to common viral pathogens in a later analysis. Per published accounts, TCR beta sequences correctly predicted the HLA-A and HLA-B alleles of most subjects. In a later analysis, HLA-associated beta chains showed higher expansion and lower generation probabilities than comparable chains.

Trimming pared 1 base from V and 3 bases from J, leaving 15 bases between. There are 17 residues in the CDR3. The germline CDR1 and CDR2 sequences are SGHTA and FQGTGA. Sequenced input: PBMCs. This receptor was taken from a woman aged 40 to 55 in good health and CMV-seronegative. J is TRBJ2-2 and V is TRBV7-3; D is ambiguous. The CDR3 sequence: CASSLSPRYSDTGELFF. For the CDR3, the DNA is TGTGCCAGCAGCTTAAGTCCGCGGTATAGTGACACCGGGGAGCTGTTTTTT. Filled out from reference TRBV7-3 and TRBJ2-2, the complete variable domain reads GAGVSQTPSNKVTEKGKYVELRCDPISGHTALYWYRQSLGQGPEFLIYFQGTGAADDSGLPNDRFFAVRPEGSVSTLKIQRTERGDSAVYLCASSLSPRYSDTGELFFGEGSRLTVL.